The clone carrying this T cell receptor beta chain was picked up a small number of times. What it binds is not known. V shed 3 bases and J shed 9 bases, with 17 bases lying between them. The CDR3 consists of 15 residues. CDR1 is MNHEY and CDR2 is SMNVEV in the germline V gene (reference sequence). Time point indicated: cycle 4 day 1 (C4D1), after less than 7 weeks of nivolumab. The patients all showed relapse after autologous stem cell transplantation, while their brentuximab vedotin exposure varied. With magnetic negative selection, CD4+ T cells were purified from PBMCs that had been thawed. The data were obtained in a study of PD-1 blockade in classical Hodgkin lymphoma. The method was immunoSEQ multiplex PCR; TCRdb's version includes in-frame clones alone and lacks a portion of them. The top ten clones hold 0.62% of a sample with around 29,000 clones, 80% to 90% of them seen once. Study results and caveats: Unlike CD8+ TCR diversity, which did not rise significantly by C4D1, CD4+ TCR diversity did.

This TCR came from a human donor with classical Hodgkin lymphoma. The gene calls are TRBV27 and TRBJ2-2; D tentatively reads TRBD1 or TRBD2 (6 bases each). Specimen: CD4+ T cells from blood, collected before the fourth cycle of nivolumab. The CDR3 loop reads CASSLGGLGARELFF. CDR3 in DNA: TGTGCCAGCAGTTTGGGGGGCCTCGGGGCCAGGGAGCTGTTTTTT.